This T cell receptor beta chain comes out of a study of blood T cell repertoires in COVID-19 (dated by TCRdb to 2018 to 2021). As for the study more broadly: Samples from collaborators originated in the United States, Italy and Spain and spanned both the acute and convalescent phases of COVID-19. Sample metadata almost always included a de-identified subject ID, COVID-19 status, age in years and sex. The repertoires were released in a freely available public database intended as a resource for research on the immune response to SARS-CoV-2. Where available, HLA class I and class II types were taken from metadata supplied by the sample provider and were not determined by assay-based typing. Subjects who had been exposed to COVID-19, were actively infected with it, or had recovered from it provided the deeply sampled blood TCRbeta repertoires that made up the dataset. The samples were drawn from the first 160 participants of the ongoing ImmuneRACE study and from some 1,300 subjects provided by 6 global collaborators. The prospective study material was composed of cDNA or gDNA derived from T cells, B-cell-depleted T cells, or PBMCs. General findings and caveats noted by the study authors: The amount of clinical and demographic metadata varied by source and participant and was provided uncurated.

On this clone itself: Its specific antigen is unknown. Per-nucleotide qualities are absent, and no much larger clonotype sits a single base away.

Samples from volunteer blood donors who had recovered from COVID-19 were contributed by a second Seattle source. Whole blood was collected in K2EDTA tubes by collaborating institutions according to the institutions' own protocols. For TCRbeta analysis, collaborators shipped samples as frozen whole blood, isolated PBMCs, or DNA extracted from either of those sample types. V is pruned by 3 bases and J by 0 bases, leaving 5 bases of the junction without a gene match. The CDR3 runs 15 residues from the cysteine to the phenylalanine. The read is trimmed to its CDR3 DNA, 45 bases read in frame from base 1. Based on the germline V gene (reference sequence), the CDR1 and CDR2 sequences are LGHDT and YNNKEL. TCRbeta CDR3 regions were amplified from genomic DNA using the immunoSEQ Assay, a bias-controlled multiplex PCR. In the source study's methods: The number of nucleated cells in each sample was estimated by amplification of reference gene primers within the assay. To quantify the absolute abundance of each unique TCRbeta CDR3 rearrangement, sequence reads were collapsed and filtered. For each sample, productive Simpson clonality was calculated as the square root of Simpson's diversity index across productive rearrangements. The clones in this table, taken by TCRdb from immuneACCESS, are in-frame only. Not every clone is retained; where verified, under half of the shortfall comes from an unresolved V gene, and the cause of the rest is unknown. For V, J and clone size, that table is used; D and trimming come from the DNA. The table for this sample lists about 250,000 clones; around nine tenths of them were counted only once. Of the sample, 1.5% to 2% is held by the ten largest clones.

The V and J genes are TRBV3-1 (or the pseudogene TRBV3-2) and TRBJ2-7, with 7 junctional bases fitting TRBD1. The material sequenced was peripheral blood. The sequence derives from a woman in her sixties or seventies who had recovered from COVID-19. The bases read TGTGCCAGCAGCCACTTGGCAGGGGGCTCCTACGAGCAGTACTTC. It translates as CASSHLAGGSYEQYF.